The 22 T cell receptor beta chains below all came from one sample that was sequenced in a study of response to subunit inactivated influenza vaccine. One entry per CDR3 protein results from TCRdb running MiXCR on the RT-PCR reads. The profile shows approximately 490,000 distinct CDR3 sequences, more than 7% of them singletons. Sequenced here: PBMCs from blood, sampled less than 30 months after vaccination. The receptors were sampled from a man between 50 and 75 years old who received an inactivated influenza vaccine.

This clonotype was recorded many times. The rearrangement uses TRBV20-1 and TRBJ2-7, with D possibly matching TRBD2 (6 bases). This CDR3 has 14 residues. Looked up from germline, CDR1 is DFQATT and CDR2 is SNEGSKA (reference sequence). V lost 4 bases and J lost 2, with 15 bases in between. For the CDR3, the DNA is TGCAGTGCTACATCCGGGAGAGGGGCCTACGAGCAGTACTTC. This sequence encodes CSATSGRGAYEQYF.

The genes are TRBV6-5 and TRBJ2-5, with a weak D call TRBD1 (6 bases). The germline gives CDR1 MNHEY, CDR2 SVGAGI. Between the trimmed V and J ends, which lost 1 base and 2 bases, there was a span of 11 bases. CDR3 length: 15 residues. The CDR3 loop reads CASSYLGAVQETQYF. In DNA, the CDR3 is TGTGCCAGCAGTTACTTGGGGGCGGTACAAGAGACCCAGTACTTC.

CDR3 in amino acids: CASSQAGTATSPLHF. The CDR3 DNA follows: TGCGCCAGCAGCCAAGCCGGGACAGCTACTTCACCCCTCCACTTT. The chain recombines TRBV4-3 with TRBJ1-6; 7 positions match TRBD1. V lost 1 base, J lost 9 bases, and 6 bases stayed unmatched. The germline V gene has CDR1 LGHNA and CDR2 YSLEER. The CDR3 runs to 15 residues.

This clonotype was observed a few times. The CDR3 reads CASSPTRSGANVLTF. In DNA, the CDR3 is TGCGCCAGCAGCCCTACTAGATCTGGGGCCAACGTCCTGACTTTC. The V gene is TRBV5-1, the J gene TRBJ2-6, with D possibly matching TRBD2 (5 bases). CDR3 length: 15 residues. The germline V gene encodes CDR1 SGHRS and CDR2 YFSETQ. The V and J ends lost 4 bases and 1 base respectively, with 9 bases between them.

The V call is TRBV27, the J call TRBJ2-2; the match to TRBD2 covers 10 bases. The germline CDR1 and CDR2 sequences are MNHEY and SMNVEV (reference sequence). There are 15 residues in the CDR3. The V and J ends lost 5 bases and 6 bases, in that order; junction bases with no gene match: 6. CDR3: CASSRSGRAPGELFF. CDR3 nucleotides: TGTGCCAGCAGTAGGAGCGGGAGGGCCCCCGGGGAGCTGTTTTTT.

This clonotype came up many times. The chain combines TRBV5-1 with TRBJ2-3; D uncertain. Trimming took 0 bases from V and 1 from J, leaving 9 bases between them. Germline V CDR1 and CDR2: SGHRS, YFSETQ. This CDR3 contains 15 residues. The CDR3 sequence: CASSLAAPRTDTQYF. CDR3 nucleotide sequence: TGCGCCAGCAGCTTGGCGGCACCCCGCACAGATACGCAGTATTTT.

This clonotype turned up a few times. The V gene is TRBV29-1, the J gene TRBJ2-3, with 9 bases lining up with TRBD1. Looked up from germline, CDR1 is SQVTM and CDR2 is ANQGSEA. V lost 6 bases and J lost 5; bases outside the gene matches: 9. The CDR3 has 14 residues. The CDR3 DNA reads as TGCAGCGTGGCCGGACAGGGGAGTGGAGATACGCAGTATTTT. This sequence encodes CSVAGQGSGDTQYF.

The table lists this clonotype with many counts. The gene calls are TRBV5-6 and TRBJ2-1, with D maybe TRBD1 (6 bases). The germline V gene has CDR1 SGHDT and CDR2 YYEEEE. This CDR3 region has 16 residues. Trimming pared 0 bases from V and 4 bases from J, leaving 14 bases between. In DNA form, the CDR3 reads TGTGCCAGCAGCTTGGCCTGGAGACAGGCGTACAATGAGCAGTTCTTC. Amino acid sequence: CASSLAWRQAYNEQFF.

This rearrangement joins TRBV10-3 to TRBJ1-5; 10 bases line up with TRBD1. There are 13 residues in the CDR3. The V gene end was trimmed by 10 bases and the J gene end by 7 bases; junction bases not matched to a gene: 7. The germline V gene encodes CDR1 ENHRY and CDR2 SYGVKD. This CDR3 reads CATSGQGGQPQHF. As DNA, the CDR3 is TGTGCCACCTCAGGACAGGGGGGGCAGCCCCAGCATTTT.

V and J are TRBV20-1 and TRBJ1-6; no firm D call. V lost 1 base to trimming and J lost 5 bases, with 9 bases between them. Per germline, CDR1 DFQATT and CDR2 SNEGSKA (reference sequence). The CDR3 covers 14 residues. Here the CDR3 reads CSARVPGHNSPLHF. DNA of the CDR3: TGCAGTGCTAGAGTCCCCGGCCATAATTCACCCCTCCACTTT.

In its sample, this clonotype was seen many times. DNA for the CDR3: TGTGCCATCAGTGAGTCCAGCGGGAGTAACGGGGAGCTGTTTTTT. It codes for CAISESSGSNGELFF. The rearrangement uses TRBV10-3 and TRBJ2-2, with 8 bases matching TRBD2. With 0 bases clipped from V and 7 bases from J, the junction kept 4 bases outside the gene matches. The CDR3 has 15 amino acids. Germline V gene lookup returns CDR1 ENHRY and CDR2 SYGVKD.

The DNA for the CDR3 is TGTGCCAGCAGCTTAGTGGGACAGGAATACGAGCAGTACTTC. This codes for CASSLVGQEYEQYF. This chain uses TRBV11-2 with TRBJ2-7; TRBD1 matches at 8 bases. The CDR3 runs 14 residues. CDR1 is SGHAT, CDR2 FQNNGV, per germline. Unmatched junction bases numbered 3, after V lost 1 base and J lost 4 bases.

This clonotype was observed a few times. The rearrangement links TRBV5-1 to TRBJ1-5; TRBD1 aligns across 8 bases. Germline trimming cut 0 bases from V and 6 bases from J; bases unmatched to any gene: 5. This CDR3 is 15 amino acids long. Germline V gene lookup returns CDR1 SGHRS and CDR2 YFSETQ. Here the CDR3 reads CASSLAGGSGQPQHF. CDR3 DNA sequence: TGCGCCAGCAGCTTGGCAGGGGGCAGCGGTCAGCCCCAGCATTTT.

This chain connects TRBV4-3 to TRBJ1-6; tentatively, D is TRBD1 (5 bases). With 4 bases removed from V and 11 bases from J, the gap between germline ends came to 21 bases. The CDR3 sequence is 16 residues long. In germline, CDR1 is LGHNA, CDR2 YSLEER. CDR3 coding DNA: TGCGCCAGCAGCCTACGCCGGGACTCGCCCCGGACACCCCTCCACTTT. This encodes CASSLRRDSPRTPLHF.

This chain connects TRBV29-1 to TRBJ1-2; a weak D match, TRBD1 (6 bases). V was shortened by 7 bases and J by 6 bases, with 15 bases between the two germline ends. This CDR3 is 12 amino acids long. Germline CDR1 reads SQVTM; CDR2 reads ANQGSEA. In nucleotides, the CDR3 is TGCAGCGCCCCCCCGGGGGCGAATGGCTACACCTTC. Residues: CSAPPGANGYTF.

This clonotype was counted only a few times. This chain links TRBV20-1 with TRBJ2-1, with 10 bases matching TRBD2. CDR3 length equals 18 residues. Trimming cost V 3 bases and J 0 bases; bases outside gene matches: 11. The V gene's germline CDR1 is DFQATT and CDR2 SNEGSKA (reference sequence). The CDR3 here is CSARGGRGLAASYNEQFF. CDR3 DNA: TGCAGTGCTAGGGGCGGGCGTGGACTAGCGGCCTCCTACAATGAGCAGTTCTTC.

This clonotype turned up a few times. V is TRBV2 and J is TRBJ2-5; possibly TRBD1 for D (6 bases). Germline V gene data show CDR1 as SNHLY and CDR2 as FYNNEI. CDR3 size: 14 residues. V was shortened by 3 bases and J by 6 bases, with 14 bases between the two germline ends. This CDR3 reads CASSEGQGIQTQYF. In DNA form, the CDR3 reads TGTGCCAGCAGTGAGGGGCAGGGGATACAGACCCAGTACTTC.

The chain recombines TRBV20-1 with TRBJ2-1, with TRBD2 matching 8 bases. Germline V gives CDR1 DFQATT, CDR2 SNEGSKA (reference sequence). The CDR3 spans 14 residues. V lost 5 bases, J lost 9 bases, and 12 bases stayed unmatched. CDR3 sequence: CSASPGLDRSEQFF. The CDR3 DNA follows: TGCAGTGCTTCCCCGGGACTAGATCGAAGTGAGCAGTTCTTC.

This clonotype was detected a few times. This chain uses TRBV19 with TRBJ2-3; D possibly matches TRBD1 or TRBD2 (5 bases each). From germline, CDR1 is LNHDA and CDR2 SQIVND (reference sequence). V lost 3 bases and J 0 bases, leaving 10 bases between the germline ends. The CDR3 length is 15 residues. The CDR3 spells CASSIRGASTDTQYF. The CDR3 bases are TGTGCCAGTAGTATCCGAGGGGCTAGCACAGATACGCAGTATTTT.

This clonotype turned up a few times. The chain joins TRBV3-1 to TRBJ2-1, with 9 bases lining up with TRBD2. From germline, CDR1 is LGHDT and CDR2 YNNKEL (reference sequence). V lost 11 bases, J lost 8 bases, and 7 bases stayed unmatched. CDR3 length equals 12 residues. The CDR3 loop is CASKGLAYEQFF. Written as DNA, the CDR3 is TGTGCCTCTAAGGGACTAGCCTATGAGCAGTTCTTC.

Many counts were recorded for this clonotype. The genes are TRBV12-3 or TRBV12-4 and TRBJ2-3, with D perhaps being TRBD1 or TRBD2 (5 bases each). CDR3 length equals 16 residues. Trimming removed 6 bases at V and 1 base at J, with 17 bases between. The chain's CDR3 is CASSPEGTRGTDTQYF. The CDR3 DNA is TGTGCCAGCAGCCCCGAAGGGACCAGAGGCACAGATACGCAGTATTTT.

With regard to this clonotype: An end of the junction differs from the germline gene, which may be a read error. J is TRBJ1-4 and V is TRBV29-1, with D possibly TRBD1 on 5 matching bases. Germline loops: CDR1 SQVTM, CDR2 ANQGSEA. This CDR3 is 13 amino acids long. CDR3 coding DNA: TGCGGCGTTGTGGACGGGGGTAATGAAAAACTGTTTTTT. This gives the protein CGVVDGGNEKLFF. Full variable domain (remainder filled in from reference TRBV29-1 and TRBJ1-4): SAVISQKPSRDICQRGTSLTIQCQVDSQVTMMFWYRQQPGQSLTLIATANQGSEATYESGFVIDKFPISRPNLTFSTLTVSNMSPEDSSIYLCGVVDGGNEKLFFGSGTQLSVL.